The 16 T cell receptor beta chains listed next were all sequenced from one sample in a study of graft-versus-host responses after intestinal transplantation. Produced via immunoSEQ multiplex PCR; TCRdb's table is partial and in-frame only. Seen here are 14,000 or so clones, under 40% observed once, and the top ten hold around 14%. Irradiated stimulators labeled with violet dye, about 200,000 in number, were plated with about 200,000 CFSE-labeled responders. The specimen comprised alloreactive CD8+ T cells from a mixed lymphocyte reaction culture, sampled before intestinal transplant. The sample's subset: CFSE-low proliferating T cells sorted from roughly six-day pre-transplant mixed lymphocyte reaction (GvH or HvG direction). These receptors were obtained from a human patient who received an intestinal transplant.

This clone was seen a few times. The chain uses TRBV30 and TRBJ2-7; 7 nucleotides line up with TRBD2. Germline lookup yields CDR1 GTSNPN and CDR2 SVGIG (reference sequence). The CDR3 covers 13 residues. The trim removed 2 bases at V and 4 bases at J, leaving 5 bases unmatched. CDR3 DNA sequence: TGTGCCTGGAGTTCCGGGGGAGGGTACGAGCAGTACTTC. Translation: CAWSSGGGYEQYF. The full variable domain, in which reference TRBV30 and TRBJ2-7 provide the parts outside the CDR3, is SQTIHQWPATLVQPVGSPLSLECTVEGTSNPNLYWYRQAAGRGLQLLFYSVGIGQISSEVPQNLSASRPQDRQFILSSKKLLLSDSGFYLCAWSSGGGYEQYFGPGTRLTVT.

This clone was counted between two and nine times. The gene calls are TRBV7-2 and TRBJ2-7; 9 nucleotides match TRBD1. J lost 3 bases, V lost 4 bases, and 7 bases had no gene match. CDR3 length: 15 amino acids. The germline gives CDR1 SGHTA, CDR2 FQGNSA. The CDR3: CASSWGQGPFYEQYF. The CDR3 bases are TGTGCCAGCAGCTGGGGACAGGGACCCTTCTACGAGCAGTACTTC.

The chain is built from TRBV30 and TRBJ1-1; tentatively, D is TRBD1 (6 bases). CDR3 length: 13 amino acids. The germline V gene has CDR1 GTSNPN and CDR2 SVGIG (reference sequence). The V gene lost 2 bases and the J gene lost 4 bases, with 11 bases spanning the gap. In DNA, the CDR3 is TGTGCCTGGAGTCCAGGGGCGGGCACTGAAGCTTTCTTT. Protein sequence: CAWSPGAGTEAFF. Full variable domain (outside the CDR3, taken from reference TRBV30 and TRBJ1-1): SQTIHQWPATLVQPVGSPLSLECTVEGTSNPNLYWYRQAAGRGLQLLFYSVGIGQISSEVPQNLSASRPQDRQFILSSKKLLLSDSGFYLCAWSPGAGTEAFFGQGTRLTVV.

The CDR3 here is CASSQTLQGSYVYGYTF. DNA for the CDR3: TGCGCCAGCAGCCAGACGCTACAGGGGAGCTACGTCTATGGCTACACCTTC. The chain is built from TRBV4-1 and TRBJ1-2; 7 bases agree with TRBD1. CDR3 length: 17 residues. Germline V gene data show CDR1 as MGHRA and CDR2 as YSYEKL. The V segment lost 3 bases and the J segment 4 bases; nucleotides outside the gene matches: 14.

This clone is classed as medium-sized. This chain joins TRBV25-1 and TRBJ1-5; 8 nucleotides agree with TRBD1. Trimming removed 4 bases from V and 6 bases from J; junction bases left unmatched: 2. CDR1 is MGHDK and CDR2 is SYGVNS in the germline V gene. The CDR3 has 13 amino acids. CDR3 protein: CASSGQGFQPQHF. The CDR3 DNA sequence: TGTGCCAGCAGTGGACAGGGGTTTCAGCCCCAGCATTTT.

This clone was counted a single time. The rearrangement joins TRBV5-1 to TRBJ1-4; tentative D call: TRBD1 (6 bases). Germline CDR1 reads SGHRS; CDR2 reads YFSETQ. The CDR3 has 18 residues. V lost 3 bases and J 0 bases, leaving 18 bases between the germline ends. The CDR3: CASSSGERETATNEKLFF. The CDR3 coding sequence is TGCGCCAGCAGCTCAGGGGAGAGGGAGACTGCAACTAATGAAAAACTGTTTTTT. Together with reference TRBV5-1 and TRBJ1-4, the CDR3 gives the full variable domain: KAGVTQTPRYLIKTRGQQVTLSCSPISGHRSVSWYQQTPGQGLQFLFEYFSETQRNKGNFPGRFSGRQFSNSRSEMNVSTLELGDSALYLCASSSGERETATNEKLFFGSGTQLSVL.

The CDR3 nucleotides read TGTGCCAGCAGTTTCCTCCCAGGTCCCAAAAACATTCAGTACTTC. It translates to CASSFLPGPKNIQYF. The chain links TRBV27 to TRBJ2-4; D is uncertain. Per germline, CDR1 MNHEY and CDR2 SMNVEV (reference sequence). V was cut by 3 bases and J by 2 bases, with 11 bases left in between. There are 15 residues in the CDR3.

The rearrangement uses TRBV7-2 and TRBJ1-3, with no clear D. The length of the CDR3 is 14 residues. V shed 4 bases and J shed 3 bases, with 10 bases lying between them. In germline, CDR1 is SGHTA, CDR2 FQGNSA. In nucleotides, the CDR3 is TGTGCCAGCAGCTCGCCGGGAAGTGGAAACACCATATATTTT. Translating gives CASSSPGSGNTIYF. The full variable domain, with the rest looked up from reference TRBV7-2 and TRBJ1-3, is GAGVSQSPSNKVTEKGKDVELRCDPISGHTALYWYRQSLGQGLEFLIYFQGNSAPDKSGLPSDRFSAERTGGSVSTLTIQRTQQEDSAVYLCASSSPGSGNTIYFGEGSWLTVV.

The sample holds a few counts of this clone. The chain couples TRBV29-1 to TRBJ2-1; 10 bases align to TRBD2. CDR3 length: 16 residues. V shed 2 bases and J 2 bases; nucleotides not matched to a gene: 6. The germline gives CDR1 SQVTM, CDR2 ANQGSEA. As DNA, the CDR3 is TGCAGCGTTGAATGGTGGACTAGCGGAACCTACAATGAGCAGTTCTTC. Its protein product is CSVEWWTSGTYNEQFF.

In this sample, this clone turned up a few times. J is TRBJ2-1 and V is TRBV7-9; D gene ambiguous. The V end lost 8 bases, the J end lost 2 bases, and 10 bases lay between the germline ends. CDR1 and CDR2 from the germline V gene are SEHNR and FQNEAQ (reference sequence). The CDR3 spans 13 residues. Here the CDR3 DNA reads TGTGCCAGCTTAGAAAGCACCTACAATGAGCAGTTCTTC. Translating it yields CASLESTYNEQFF.

The chain has TRBV7-9 and TRBJ2-1; D is unresolved. The CDR3 extends over 15 amino acids. V was pared by 5 bases and J by 3 bases, with 14 bases between. The germline V gene encodes CDR1 SEHNR and CDR2 FQNEAQ (reference sequence). As DNA, the CDR3 is TGTGCCAGCAGCACACTTCTGGGCGACTACAATGAGCAGTTCTTC. Encoded protein: CASSTLLGDYNEQFF.

The chain combines TRBV6-1 with TRBJ1-2; 10 bases align to TRBD1. Trimming removed 2 bases from V and 0 bases from J; junction bases left unmatched: 15. Germline V lookup: CDR1 MNHNS, CDR2 SASEGT. The CDR3 spans 20 residues. In nucleotides, the CDR3 is TGTGCCAGCAGTGAACCATGGAACTGGGACAGGGGTATTACTAACTATGGCTACACCTTC. It yields the protein CASSEPWNWDRGITNYGYTF.

This sequence joins TRBV4-3 and TRBJ1-3; D is unclear. The V gene lost 1 base and the J gene lost 4 bases, with 14 bases spanning the gap. The CDR3 is made up of 16 amino acids. Per the germline V gene, CDR1 is LGHNA and CDR2 is YSLEER. CDR3 region: CASSQGPGSAGNTIYF. DNA of the CDR3: TGCGCCAGCAGCCAAGGTCCGGGGAGCGCCGGAAACACCATATATTTT.

The chain uses TRBV4-1 and TRBJ2-3; D is perhaps TRBD2 (7 bases). The CDR3 covers 16 residues. V was trimmed by 0 bases and J by 3 bases, leaving 13 bases between them. Germline CDR1 and CDR2: MGHRA and YSYEKL. CDR3: CASSQDPRGGTDTQYF. The DNA for the CDR3 is TGCGCCAGCAGCCAAGACCCGAGGGGGGGGACAGATACGCAGTATTTT.

This sequence joins TRBV7-9 and TRBJ2-7; a weak D match, TRBD2 (5 bases). V shed 5 bases and J shed 0 bases, with 17 bases lying between them. Germline V lookup: CDR1 SEHNR, CDR2 FQNEAQ (reference sequence). The CDR3 length is 16 residues. The CDR3 sequence: CASSPSVGRFSYEQYF. In DNA form, the CDR3 reads TGTGCCAGCAGCCCCTCAGTAGGGAGATTCTCCTACGAGCAGTACTTC.

This clone has just a few counts. V and J are TRBV6-5 and TRBJ2-1; 7 nucleotides line up with TRBD2. V gave up 6 bases and J gave up 8 bases; unmatched junction bases: 13. In germline, CDR1 is MNHEY, CDR2 SVGAGI. The CDR3 loop spans 15 amino acids. The chain's CDR3 is CASSLFGGRDDEQFF. Written as DNA, the CDR3 is TGTGCCAGCAGCCTCTTTGGTGGGAGGGATGATGAGCAGTTCTTC.